The 20 T cell receptor beta chains below all came from one sample that was sequenced in a study of cytomegalovirus exposure and HLA in healthy donors (dated by TCRdb to the late 2010s). Library generation was performed with the immunoSEQ multiplex PCR assay. A mixture of 60 forward primers for TCR Vbeta segments and 13 reverse primers for TCR Jbeta segments was used in the multiplex PCR. TCRdb stores this immuneACCESS table with in-frame sequences only. Part of the clones is absent; in the studies checked, under half of the shortfall reflects unresolved V genes, and no reason is known for the rest. This sample holds approximately 100,000 clones; roughly 70% were observed only once. Together, the top ten hold approximately 11% of the sample. The sequencing sample was made of PBMCs. The receptors were gathered from a man in his forties or fifties in good health and CMV-seropositive.

The chain couples TRBV27 to TRBJ1-1, with 12 bases aligning to TRBD1. The V and J ends lost 2 bases and 6 bases, in that order; junction bases with no gene match: 10. The CDR3 length is 17 residues. Germline V lookup: CDR1 MNHEY, CDR2 SMNVEV (reference sequence). This CDR3 is CASSLSGDRGRRAEAFF. CDR3 sequence (DNA): TGTGCCAGCAGTTTAAGCGGGGACAGGGGGCGGAGGGCTGAAGCTTTCTTT.

In DNA form, the CDR3 reads TGTGCCAGTAGTATTCTAGCGGGAGCCTACGAGCAGTACTTC. It yields the protein CASSILAGAYEQYF. The chain links TRBV19 to TRBJ2-7; 10 positions agree with TRBD2. CDR1 and CDR2 from the germline V gene are LNHDA and SQIVND (reference sequence). The CDR3 is 14 residues long. J was trimmed by 2 bases and V by 3 bases; bases with no gene match: 1. The full variable domain, completed using reference TRBV19 and TRBJ2-7, is DGGITQSPKYLFRKEGQNVTLSCEQNLNHDAMYWYRQDPGQGLRLIYYSQIVNDFQKGDIAEGYSVSREKKESFPLTVTSAQKNPTAFYLCASSILAGAYEQYFGPGTRLTVT.

The chain uses TRBV25-1 and TRBJ1-2; D gene unclear. Trimming removed 3 bases at V and 1 base at J, with 12 bases between. The CDR3 spans 15 residues. Per the germline V gene, CDR1 is MGHDK and CDR2 is SYGVNS. The CDR3 reads CASSDRGLSNYGYTF. The CDR3 DNA sequence: TGTGCCAGCAGTGATAGAGGGCTGAGTAACTATGGCTACACCTTC.

The V gene is TRBV9, the J gene TRBJ2-7, with 12 bases that match TRBD2. In germline, CDR1 is SGDLS, CDR2 YYNGEE. Trimming removed 4 bases from V and 1 base from J; junction bases left unmatched: 3. The CDR3 has 15 residues. The CDR3 reads CASSIGTSGSYEQYF. For the CDR3, the DNA is TGTGCCAGCAGCATTGGGACTAGCGGGTCCTACGAGCAGTACTTC.

This clone was counted once. The chain carries TRBV28 and TRBJ1-2; D might be TRBD1 (6 bases). This CDR3 has 17 amino acids. Germline CDR1 is MDHEN and CDR2 is SYDVKM. V was shortened by 5 bases and J by 0 bases, with 19 bases between the two germline ends. The CDR3 spells CASSLTGTSGANYGYTF. The CDR3 region has the DNA TGTGCCAGCAGTCTAACAGGGACCTCAGGGGCTAACTATGGCTACACCTTC.

The chain uses TRBV14 and TRBJ2-1; 9 bases match TRBD1. Germline lookup yields CDR1 SGHDN and CDR2 FVKESK. This CDR3 comprises 16 residues. V shed 2 bases, J shed 7 bases, and the junction held 9 bases outside the gene matches. The DNA for the CDR3 is TGTGCCAGCAGCCAATCCGGGACAGGGTTTTCTAATGAGCAGTTCTTC. Translation: CASSQSGTGFSNEQFF. The full variable domain, completed using reference TRBV14 and TRBJ2-1, is EAGVTQFPSHSVIEKGQTVTLRCDPISGHDNLYWYRRVMGKEIKFLLHFVKESKQDESGMPNNRFLAERTGGTYSTLKVQPAELEDSGVYFCASSQSGTGFSNEQFFGPGTRLTVL.

This clone was seen once. The J gene is TRBJ1-2, the V gene TRBV18; 7 nucleotides align to TRBD1. V shed 4 bases and J 3 bases; nucleotides not matched to a gene: 8. Germline-derived CDR1 and CDR2 are KGHSH and LQKENI. The CDR3 is made up of 15 amino acids. This CDR3 is CASSQTSGGYYGYTF. DNA for the CDR3: TGTGCCAGCTCACAGACCTCAGGGGGTTACTATGGCTACACCTTC. Full variable domain (outside the CDR3, taken from reference TRBV18 and TRBJ1-2): NAGVMQNPRHLVRRRGQEARLRCSPMKGHSHVYWYRQLPEEGLKFMVYLQKENIIDESGMPKERFSAEFPKEGPSILRIQQVVRGDSAAYFCASSQTSGGYYGYTFGSGTRLTVV.

The chain is built from TRBV2 and TRBJ1-2; D is unclear. Germline V gene data show CDR1 as SNHLY and CDR2 as FYNNEI. V was trimmed by 3 bases and J by 5 bases, leaving 4 bases between them. The CDR3 sequence is 11 residues long. CDR3 sequence reads: CASSDTYGYTF. The CDR3 nucleotides are TGTGCCAGCAGTGATACTTATGGCTACACCTTC.

The V gene is TRBV4-1, the J gene TRBJ2-6; tentatively, D is TRBD2 (6 bases). Per germline, CDR1 MGHRA and CDR2 YSYEKL. This CDR3 is 16 amino acids long. V was shortened by 6 bases and J by 1 base, with 13 bases between the two germline ends. CDR3 loop: CASRLGTYSGANVLTF. CDR3 nucleotide sequence: TGCGCCAGCAGGCTAGGGACTTATTCTGGGGCCAACGTCCTGACTTTC.

Turning to this clone: The sample carries other DNA sequences with the same CDR3. The rearrangement joins TRBV10-3 to TRBJ1-1; D is ambiguous. This CDR3 contains 13 residues. Trimming stripped 4 bases from V and 1 base from J, with 7 bases between. Per germline, CDR1 ENHRY and CDR2 SYGVKD. CDR3 amino acids: CAISGEGNTEAFF. In DNA form, the CDR3 reads TGTGCCATCAGTGGTGAGGGGAACACTGAAGCTTTCTTT.

This clone was observed a few times. V and J are TRBV5-4 and TRBJ2-7; 10 positions match TRBD1. The V segment lost 0 bases and the J segment 2 bases; nucleotides outside the gene matches: 8. The CDR3 runs 17 residues. CDR1 and CDR2 (germline): SGHNT, YYREEE (reference sequence). The CDR3 loop is CASSLAAGGTGAYEQYF. In DNA, the CDR3 is TGTGCCAGCAGCTTGGCCGCCGGCGGGACAGGGGCCTACGAGCAGTACTTC.

V and J are TRBV27 and TRBJ1-3; D might be TRBD1 (5 bases). The CDR3 spans 13 residues. Germline V gives CDR1 MNHEY, CDR2 SMNVEV (reference sequence). The ends were cut back, 7 bases at V and 4 bases at J, with 11 bases in the middle. Here the CDR3 reads CASTQGGGNTIYF. Here the CDR3 DNA reads TGTGCCAGCACCCAGGGAGGCGGAAACACCATATATTTT.

The CDR3 sequence: CTSSQARWGLAGGMETQYF. For the CDR3, the DNA is TGCACCAGCAGCCAGGCCCGGTGGGGGCTAGCGGGAGGTATGGAGACCCAGTACTTC. The chain carries TRBV1 and TRBJ2-5; no DNA check was done on the table's D call, TRBD2. TRBV1 is reported as a pseudogene. This CDR3 is 19 amino acids long.

The CDR3 coding sequence is TGTGCCAGTAGTCCTTACAGGTTGAAAGACACCGGGGAGCTGTTTTTT. Protein sequence: CASSPYRLKDTGELFF. The V gene is TRBV19, the J gene TRBJ2-2, with D perhaps TRBD1 (5 bases). Per germline, CDR1 LNHDA and CDR2 SQIVND (reference sequence). The CDR3 runs 16 residues. V was trimmed by 5 bases and J by 3 bases, leaving 16 bases between them.

This clone was detected only once. This chain links TRBV6-1 with TRBJ2-1; 8 nucleotides align to TRBD1. V lost 5 bases and J lost 6; bases outside the gene matches: 6. The CDR3 contains 14 residues. Germline V gene sequence: CDR1 MNHNS, CDR2 SASEGT. CDR3 in DNA: TGTGCCAGCAGTCAACAGGGGGGATCCAATGAGCAGTTCTTC. Translating it yields CASSQQGGSNEQFF.

The chain joins TRBV5-1 to TRBJ1-2; a possible D gene is TRBD1 (6 bases). The CDR3 length is 13 residues. Trimming pared 4 bases from V and 5 bases from J, leaving 12 bases between. CDR1 SGHRS and CDR2 YFSETQ come from the germline V gene. The CDR3: CASSVDSRYGYTF. CDR3 bases: TGCGCCAGCAGCGTGGACAGTCGATATGGCTACACCTTC. Full variable domain (rest looked up from reference TRBV5-1 and TRBJ1-2): KAGVTQTPRYLIKTRGQQVTLSCSPISGHRSVSWYQQTPGQGLQFLFEYFSETQRNKGNFPGRFSGRQFSNSRSEMNVSTLELGDSALYLCASSVDSRYGYTFGSGTRLTVV.

The V and J genes are TRBV18 and TRBJ1-5, with TRBD1 identical over 10 bases. CDR3 size: 16 residues. Germline V gene data show CDR1 as KGHSH and CDR2 as LQKENI. J lost 6 bases, V lost 5 bases, and 10 bases had no gene match. This CDR3 reads CASSMSGTGVGQPQHF. DNA of the CDR3: TGTGCCAGCTCAATGTCCGGGACAGGGGTGGGTCAGCCCCAGCATTTT.

The gene calls are TRBV19 and TRBJ2-7; weak D call: TRBD1 (6 bases). V was clipped by 10 bases and J by 7 bases, with 17 bases between them. This CDR3 comprises 12 residues. The germline V gene encodes CDR1 LNHDA and CDR2 SQIVND (reference sequence). The CDR3 loop is CATEDRQGEQYF. CDR3 DNA sequence: TGTGCCACAGAAGACAGGCAAGGAGAGCAGTACTTC.

This clone was counted once. This chain links TRBV6-5 with TRBJ2-7; 12 nucleotides match TRBD1. CDR1 and CDR2 from the germline V gene are MNHEY and SVGAGI. The V gene end was trimmed by 2 bases and the J gene end by 3 bases; junction bases not matched to a gene: 5. The CDR3 is 16 residues long. This CDR3 reads CASSYEGQGAFYEQYF. CDR3 DNA: TGTGCCAGCAGTTACGAGGGACAGGGGGCTTTCTACGAGCAGTACTTC.

The gene calls are TRBV29-1 and TRBJ1-4, with a weak D call TRBD1 (5 bases). Germline V gene sequence: CDR1 SQVTM, CDR2 ANQGSEA. The CDR3 consists of 14 residues. V dropped 7 bases and J dropped 0 bases, with 12 bases sitting between them. As DNA, the CDR3 is TGCAGCGGGGGGGACCCCGCAACTAATGAAAAACTGTTTTTT. It encodes CSGGDPATNEKLFF.